This T cell receptor beta chain was documented in a study of vaccination and CD4 T cells after COVID-19. Overall study findings and caveats: Convalescent patients gained a median 86.3% of their reactive clones only post-vaccination.

As regards this clonotype: Antigen specificity is unknown.

With the Oncomine TCR Beta short-read assay, DNA from cultured CD4+ T cells was sequenced. TCRdb re-called the PCR reads through MiXCR, storing one row per CDR3 protein. The table shows around 12,000 distinct CDR3 sequences, with more than 55% occurring only once. Sample treatment: roughly 11-day PBMC culture with coronavirus spike peptide pools or control peptides (ViraFEST assay). Germline V gives CDR1 LGHNA, CDR2 YSLEER. V lost 3 bases to trimming and J lost 5 bases; unmatched junction nucleotides: 8. The CDR3 runs to 16 residues. The sequenced sample was cultured CD4+ T cells from blood, obtained after SARS-CoV-2 vaccination. The gene calls are TRBV4-3 and TRBJ2-5; 11 bases align to TRBD1. This TCR was recovered from a human donor with COVID-19. CDR3 nucleotide sequence: TGCGCCAGCAGCCAGGGGCTGGACAGGGGGCGGGAGACCCAGTACTTC. Protein sequence: CASSQGLDRGRETQYF.